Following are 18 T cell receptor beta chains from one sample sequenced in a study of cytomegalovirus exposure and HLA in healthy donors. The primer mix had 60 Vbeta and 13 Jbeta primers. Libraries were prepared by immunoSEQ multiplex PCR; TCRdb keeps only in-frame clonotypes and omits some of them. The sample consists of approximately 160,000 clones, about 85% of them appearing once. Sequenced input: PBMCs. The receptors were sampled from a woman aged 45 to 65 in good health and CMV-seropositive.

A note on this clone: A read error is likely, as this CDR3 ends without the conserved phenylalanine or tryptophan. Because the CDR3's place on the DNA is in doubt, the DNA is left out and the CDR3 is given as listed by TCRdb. Here the CDR3 reads CASNMGQSISI. The rearrangement links TRBV6-1 to TRBJ2-7; TRBD1 is taken as the D call from the table, unchecked against the DNA. The germline V gene encodes CDR1 MNHNS and CDR2 SASEGT. The CDR3 length equals 11 residues, ends included.

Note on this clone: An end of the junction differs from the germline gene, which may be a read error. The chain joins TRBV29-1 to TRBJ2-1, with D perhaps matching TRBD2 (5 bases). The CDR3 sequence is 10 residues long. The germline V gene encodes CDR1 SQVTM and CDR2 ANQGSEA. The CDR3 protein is CSAGYNGQFF. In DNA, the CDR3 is TGCAGCGCGGGGTACAATGGGCAGTTCTTC.

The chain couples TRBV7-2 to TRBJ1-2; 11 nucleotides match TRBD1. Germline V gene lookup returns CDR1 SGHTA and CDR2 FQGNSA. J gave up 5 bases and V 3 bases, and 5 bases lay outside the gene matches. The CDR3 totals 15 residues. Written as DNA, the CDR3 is TGTGCCAGCAGCTTTGGACAGGGGGCTCAATATGGCTACACCTTC. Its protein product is CASSFGQGAQYGYTF.

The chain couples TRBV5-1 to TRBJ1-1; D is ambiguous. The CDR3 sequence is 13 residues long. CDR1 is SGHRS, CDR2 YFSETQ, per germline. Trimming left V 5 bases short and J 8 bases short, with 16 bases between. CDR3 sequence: CASSLLLEEEAFF. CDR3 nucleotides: TGCGCCAGCAGTTTATTGCTTGAGGAGGAAGCTTTCTTT.

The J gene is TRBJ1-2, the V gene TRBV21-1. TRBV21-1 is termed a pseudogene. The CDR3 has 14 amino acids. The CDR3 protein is CASSSGGHFYGYTF. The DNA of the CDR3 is TGTGCCAGCAGCAGCGGGGGGCATTTCTATGGCTACACCTTC.

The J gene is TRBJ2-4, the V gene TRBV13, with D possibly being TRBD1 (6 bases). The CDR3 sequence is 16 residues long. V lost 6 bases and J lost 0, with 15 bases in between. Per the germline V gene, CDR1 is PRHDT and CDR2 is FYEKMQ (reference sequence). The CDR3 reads CASSLTGYLAKNIQYF. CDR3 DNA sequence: TGTGCCAGCAGTTTAACAGGGTACTTAGCCAAAAACATTCAGTACTTC.

In DNA, the CDR3 is TGTGCCAGCAGCTTGGAACAGGGGGAAGCTTTCTTT. Amino acid sequence: CASSLEQGEAFF. The rearrangement links TRBV5-4 to TRBJ1-1; 7 nucleotides line up with TRBD1. Germline trimming cut 0 bases from V and 8 bases from J; bases unmatched to any gene: 1. The CDR3 length is 12 residues. Germline CDR1 is SGHNT and CDR2 is YYREEE (reference sequence). Using reference TRBV5-4 and TRBJ1-1 for the parts outside the CDR3, the full variable domain is ETGVTQSPTHLIKTRGQQVTLRCSSQSGHNTVSWYQQALGQGPQFIFQYYREEENGRGNFPPRFSGLQFPNYSSELNVNALELDDSALYLCASSLEQGEAFFGQGTRLTVV.

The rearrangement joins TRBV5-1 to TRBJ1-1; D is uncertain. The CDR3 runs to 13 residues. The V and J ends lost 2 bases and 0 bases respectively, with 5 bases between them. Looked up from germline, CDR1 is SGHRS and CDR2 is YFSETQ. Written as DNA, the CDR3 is TGCGCCAGCAGCTTCGCGCTGAACACTGAAGCTTTCTTT. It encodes CASSFALNTEAFF.

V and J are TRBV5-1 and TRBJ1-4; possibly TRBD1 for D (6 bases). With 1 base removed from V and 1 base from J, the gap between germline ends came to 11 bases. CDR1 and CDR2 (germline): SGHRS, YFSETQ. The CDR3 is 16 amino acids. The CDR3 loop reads CASSLSTGLTNEKLFF. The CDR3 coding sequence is TGCGCCAGCAGCTTGTCTACAGGGTTAACTAATGAAAAACTGTTTTTT.

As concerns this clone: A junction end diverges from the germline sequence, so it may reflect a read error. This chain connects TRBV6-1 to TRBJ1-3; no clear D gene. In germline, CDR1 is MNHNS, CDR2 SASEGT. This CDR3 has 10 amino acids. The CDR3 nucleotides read TGTGCCAGCAGTGAAAAACCCGGGGTCTTT. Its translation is CASSEKPGVF.

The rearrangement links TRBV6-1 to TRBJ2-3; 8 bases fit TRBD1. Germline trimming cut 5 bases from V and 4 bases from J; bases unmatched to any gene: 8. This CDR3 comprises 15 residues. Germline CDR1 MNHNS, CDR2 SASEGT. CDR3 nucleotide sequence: TGTGCCAGCAGTCTCAGGGGGCTAGCCCCAGATACGCAGTATTTT. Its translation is CASSLRGLAPDTQYF.

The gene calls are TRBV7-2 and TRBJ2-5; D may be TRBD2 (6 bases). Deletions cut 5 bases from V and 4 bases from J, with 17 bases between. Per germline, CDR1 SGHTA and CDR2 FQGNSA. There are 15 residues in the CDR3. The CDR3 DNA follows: TGTGCCAGCAGCACCTGGAATAGCGGATCAGAGACCCAGTACTTC. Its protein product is CASSTWNSGSETQYF.

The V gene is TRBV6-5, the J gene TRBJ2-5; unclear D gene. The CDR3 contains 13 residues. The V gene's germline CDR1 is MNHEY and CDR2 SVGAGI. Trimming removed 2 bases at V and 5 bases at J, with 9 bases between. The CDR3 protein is CASSYPPAETQYF. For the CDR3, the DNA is TGTGCCAGCAGTTACCCCCCCGCGGAGACCCAGTACTTC.

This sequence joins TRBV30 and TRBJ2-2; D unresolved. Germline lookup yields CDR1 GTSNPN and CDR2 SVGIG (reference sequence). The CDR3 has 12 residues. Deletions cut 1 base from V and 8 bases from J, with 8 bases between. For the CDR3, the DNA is TGTGCCTGGAGTGCCCAACGGGGGGAGCTGTTTTTT. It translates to CAWSAQRGELFF.

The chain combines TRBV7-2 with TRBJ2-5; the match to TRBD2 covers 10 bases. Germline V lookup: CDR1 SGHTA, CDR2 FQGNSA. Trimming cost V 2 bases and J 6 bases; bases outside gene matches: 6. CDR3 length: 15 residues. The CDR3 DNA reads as TGTGCCAGCAGCTTAACCCCTAGCGGGAGACAGACCCAGTACTTC. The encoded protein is CASSLTPSGRQTQYF.

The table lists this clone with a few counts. CDR3 coding DNA: TGTGCCAGTAGTATAGGTCCAGGAGAGACCCAGTACTTC. It yields the protein CASSIGPGETQYF. V is TRBV19 and J is TRBJ2-5; no definite D call. V was trimmed by 1 base and J by 4 bases, leaving 7 bases between them. The CDR3 extends over 13 amino acids. Germline lookup yields CDR1 LNHDA and CDR2 SQIVND (reference sequence).

The CDR3 reads CASRPGGHGYTF. In DNA, the CDR3 is TGTGCCAGCAGGCCCGGGGGTCATGGCTACACCTTC. The chain couples TRBV28 to TRBJ1-2; possibly TRBD1 for D (5 bases). CDR3 size: 12 residues. The V end was cut by 6 bases, the J end by 6 bases, with 11 bases between. Germline CDR1 is MDHEN and CDR2 is SYDVKM.

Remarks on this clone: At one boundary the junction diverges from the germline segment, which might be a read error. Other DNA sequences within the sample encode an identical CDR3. The CDR3 region is CASSEARGGRAYNQPQHF. CDR3 in DNA: TGTGCTAGCAGTGAAGCACGGGGGGGGAGGGCCTACAATCAGCCCCAGCATTTT. The V and J genes are TRBV2 and TRBJ1-5, with D perhaps matching TRBD1 (5 bases). The length of the CDR3 is 18 residues. Germline V gene data show CDR1 as SNHLY and CDR2 as FYNNEI.